Each of the 2 T cell receptor beta chains below was sequenced from the same sample in a study of T cell changes during pregnancy in multiple sclerosis. Only in-frame clones appear in the TCRdb table, and some are missing; sequencing was by immunoSEQ multiplex PCR. The data contain 30,000 to 45,000 clones, over 85% of them seen just once; the ten biggest clones take up 1% to 1.5%. The sequences come from peripheral blood, collected before pregnancy. Receptor source: a female donor with multiple sclerosis, enrolled in a pregnancy study.

This sequence joins TRBV7-3 and TRBJ1-2; D might be TRBD1 (6 bases). This CDR3 contains 15 residues. Germline V lookup: CDR1 SGHTA, CDR2 FQGTGA. V lost 5 bases and J 6 bases, leaving 19 bases between the germline ends. CDR3 region: CASSPSSHRVDGYTF. The CDR3 nucleotides are TGTGCCAGCAGCCCCTCAAGTCACAGGGTCGATGGCTACACCTTC.

The chain employs TRBV19 and TRBJ1-2; no clear D. CDR1 and CDR2 (germline): LNHDA, SQIVND (reference sequence). There are 11 residues in the CDR3. V gave up 5 bases and J gave up 4 bases, with 5 bases separating them. The CDR3 DNA follows: TGTGCCAGTAGTGCGGGCTATGGCTACACCTTC. As protein: CASSAGYGYTF.